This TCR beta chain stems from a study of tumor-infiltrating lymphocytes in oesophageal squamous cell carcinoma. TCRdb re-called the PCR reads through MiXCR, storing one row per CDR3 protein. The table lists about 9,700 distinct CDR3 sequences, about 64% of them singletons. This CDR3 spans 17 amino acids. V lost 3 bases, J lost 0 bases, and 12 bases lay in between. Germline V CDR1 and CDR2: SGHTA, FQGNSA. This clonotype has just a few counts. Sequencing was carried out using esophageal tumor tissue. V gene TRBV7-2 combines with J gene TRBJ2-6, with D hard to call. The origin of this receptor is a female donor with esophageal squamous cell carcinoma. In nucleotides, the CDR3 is TGTGCCAGCAGCTTTTATGGCCGGTACTCTGGGGCCAACGTCCTGACTTTC. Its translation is CASSFYGRYSGANVLTF.